Below, one TCR beta chain is given with its context. Its antigen is not known. The data were obtained in a study of T cells after yellow fever vaccination. Study as a whole: SMART-Seq v4 Ultra Low Input served to prepare low-cell-number fractions. Study-wide points: Although most clonotypes did not, a small share appeared in both CD4 and CD8 compartments. The booster saw the reappearance of most primary-vaccination clones (roughly 97% CD4, around 90% CD8).

The authors made TCR cDNA by 5'RACE template switching, adding a universal primer site and UMIs. In TCRdb, the 5' RACE reads were re-called with MiXCR into one record per CDR3 protein. Of 300,000 or so distinct CDR3 sequences listed, around 8.6% are singletons. The CDR3 runs to 14 residues. J lost 5 bases, V lost 0 bases, and 1 base had no gene match. Germline V gene data show CDR1 as DFQATT and CDR2 as SNEGSKA (reference sequence). The sample in question was CD4+ T cells sorted from PBMCs, obtained 5 days after the yellow fever booster vaccination. The chain combines TRBV20-1 with TRBJ2-5, with 12 bases identical to TRBD2. This TCR derives from a man younger than 30 who received the YFV17D yellow fever vaccine. The CDR3 nucleotides read TGCAGTGCTAGAGATGGACTAGCGGGGGAGACCCAGTACTTC. The encoded protein is CSARDGLAGETQYF.